Sequencing of this TCR beta chain was carried out in a study of cytomegalovirus exposure and HLA in healthy donors (dated by TCRdb to about 2017). With regard to the full study: In an earlier analysis of 450 to 750 of the donors, 276 Gb of sequence data and roughly 100 million unique TCR beta sequences from 150 million to 200 million T cells were reported. An early release covering approximately 600 HLA-typed donors comprised about 290 gigabases of sequencing data and about 90 million unique TCR sequences. The aim of the study was to test whether cataloging public T cell receptors could identify signatures of past pathogen exposure. Among some 400 genotyped donors of the cohort, an average of around 250,000 unique TCR beta nucleotide sequences was sequenced per donor, of which about 19% were non-productive. Rather than drawing on any new phenotypic data, the later analysis identified candidate immune exposures from TCR beta sequences and the way those sequences occurred across donors. All discovery cohort repertoires had been generated using a single sequencing platform. To study patterns of TCR occurrence, a later analysis re-analyzed previously published TCR beta repertoires from under 750 donors and added high-resolution HLA genotyping. The genetic ancestry cluster associated with self-reported Caucasian donors included about 81% of the 398 genotyped donors. A later genetic analysis took genome-wide SNP genotypes for about three fifths of the roughly 670 donors and used that subset as a discovery cohort. The study profiled the T cell repertoires of about 720 subjects by immunosequencing and related them to cytomegalovirus serostatus. Class I and class II HLA loci were covered by the typing at four-digit resolution. Roughly five DR-DQ haplotypes were treated as single units for association and clustering because of strong linkage in the cohort. An earlier analysis of more than 450 of the donors used high-throughput TCR beta sequencing to judge whether each TCR beta V gene segment behaved as functional or pseudogenic. Donor age, sex, ethnicity and CMV serostatus were compiled together with the repertoire data. In addition to the first cohort of 650 to 800 subjects, a separate validation cohort of 120 different subjects was used. High-throughput TCR immunosequencing, statistical association of individual TCRs with disease status, and machine learning were combined to predict cytomegalovirus infection status. The number of donors typed differed by locus, with roughly 620-640 for A, B, C, DRB1 and DQB1, 522 for DQA1, under 610 for DPA1, and some 440 for DPB1.

For this clone: Its target antigen remains unknown. Per-base qualities were not stored, and no clone one base away is much larger.

Reading from cysteine to phenylalanine, the CDR3 counts 15 amino acids. Left in the record is the CDR3 DNA by itself, 45 bases read in frame from the first base. CDR1 and CDR2 (PRHDT, FYEKMQ) derive from the germline V gene (reference sequence). Trimming at the junction amounts to 5 bases on V and 3 bases on J, and the germline ends lie 17 bases apart. Library prep was done by the immunoSEQ multiplex PCR assay. For the multiplex PCR, a mixture combining 60 forward primers for TCR Vbeta segments and 13 reverse primers for TCR Jbeta segments was used. Amplification of the CDR3 region of rearranged TCR beta genes was performed with a multiplex PCR assay on genomic DNA. The amplified TCR beta libraries were sequenced on the Illumina HiSeq System as 87-base-pair reads. As for how the authors treated the data: In a later analysis, tens of millions of unique TCR beta chains were counted across the 500 to 850 repertoires, and roughly 11 million of these chains were shared by at least two donors. A nearest-neighbor algorithm error-corrected the raw reads and collapsed the reads into unique sequences, merging closely related sequences to remove PCR and sequencing errors. To assign V, D and J gene segments, CDR3 sequences were aligned to IMGT reference sequences. Each retained sequence needed at least a six-nucleotide match to both a V gene segment and a J gene segment. Rearrangements were called productive when the CDR3 lacked stop codons and stayed in frame with V and J; all others were non-productive. Following IMGT convention, CDR3 was defined as the stretch from the second conserved V-encoded cysteine up to the conserved J-encoded phenylalanine. Sequences without an unambiguous match to a single V gene segment were excluded from the earlier analysis of a few hundred of the donors. An earlier analysis of roughly 590 of the donors called V segments functional above 56.7% productive rearrangements and segregating when the between-donor standard deviation exceeded 5%. To diagnose cytomegalovirus status from the catalog of TCR beta chain sequences, a statistical classification framework was built. A later analysis assigned V and J genes by comparing TCR nucleotide sequences with IMGT/GENE-DB human TR gene sequences. In a later analysis, CDR3 sequences and most-parsimonious VDJ recombination scenarios were assigned using the TCRdist pipeline. A later analysis defined each TCR beta chain by its CDR3 amino acid sequence plus V-gene family, and excluded reads lacking a unique V-gene family. In a later analysis, around 650 highly shared, low-generation-probability nucleotide sequences were removed to address suspected cross-contamination and a sequencing artifact. In a later analysis, a clonal expansion index for each public chain was calculated from normalized within-repertoire ranks of inferred template counts. In a later analysis, generation probabilities were computed using a VDJ recombination model fitted to out-of-frame rearrangements, and the results were checked against IGoR. In a later analysis, hypergeometric tests were used to score TCR-TCR, TCR-HLA and TCR-CMV co-occurrence, with a repertoire-size bias correction applied to TCR pairs. False discovery rates were estimated in a later analysis by permuting HLA or CMV assignments 20 times. In a later analysis, co-occurring TCRs were grouped using DBSCAN, and TCRdist sequence similarity was added for clustering within HLA-allele-positive subsets. For co-occurrence clustering, repertoires with fewer than 30,000 or more than 120,000 public chains were excluded, along with roughly 5 repertoires with anomalous nucleotide sharing. As stored in TCRdb, this immuneACCESS dataset retains in-frame rearrangements with V and J assigned. A fraction of the clones does not appear; measured against another copy, unresolved V genes explain less than half of the discrepancy, and the remainder lacks a known reason. That table is the source of V, J and clone size, and D and trimming were worked out from the DNA. The sample data list 130,000 to 150,000 clones, and 70% to 80% of these were observed just once. The top ten clonotypes cover about 2.2% of the sample.

What the authors observed across the whole study: According to a later genetic analysis, donors in an Asian-associated ancestry cluster had fewer N-insertions in productive TCRs than the approximately 670-donor mean. The study listed 150 to 200 TCR beta chains as associated with cytomegalovirus. A cluster of highly shared sequence variants was judged likely to represent a technical artifact of the sequencing pipeline. In this cohort, only TCR beta chains were sequenced, and detectable features were limited by the absence of alpha or paired-chain data. Some IMGT-functional V segments, including TRBV6-2 and TRBV6-3, could not be distinguished by the 87-base-pair reads and were therefore excluded. Because counts were too low, some 17 rarely observed V segments, including chromosome 9 orphons, were left out of the earlier analysis of 587 of the donors. The classifier was reported to diagnose cytomegalovirus status with high specificity and sensitivity in both the original and validation cohorts. In a later analysis, HLA-associated TCR beta chains were found to be more clonally expanded and to have lower generation probabilities than equally common non-associated chains. The only immune exposure information available for the cohort was CMV serostatus. Assigning TCR associations to individual alleles was difficult when HLA alleles, especially DR and DQ, strongly co-occurred. At a false discovery rate of 0.05, a later analysis linked 16,000 or so TCR beta sequences to specific HLA alleles. Sequencing depth was assumed to be roughly uniform across donors in the presence/absence analyses, though that assumption may not hold. In a later analysis, several top co-occurrence clusters were reported to appear linked to parvovirus B19, influenza, CMV and Epstein-Barr virus. HLA typing was unavailable for some donors at each locus, so association tests used only the typed subset. A further reported finding was that TCR beta sequences accurately predicted the HLA-A and HLA-B alleles for most subjects in the first cohort. V-gene and J-gene trimming of TCR beta chains was associated with a missense DCLRE1C variant in a later genetic analysis, and the association was replicated in an independent cohort. In a later analysis, most CMV-associated TCR beta chains were found to appear HLA-restricted, with HLA associations seemingly driven largely by CMV exposure. A few of the identified cytomegalovirus-associated TCR beta chains were confirmed in vitro to be specific for cytomegalovirus antigens. An earlier analysis of approximately 600 of the donors showed that most TCR beta V segments appeared in productive rearrangements either about 87% or about 30% of the time, which broadly matched IMGT annotations. Most TCR sequences were seen in very few donors, while some public TCRs were found in many individuals. The authors suggested that the approach could potentially be generalized to other disease states and immunological phenotypes. Correlated functional status among segregating V segments might be attributable to linkage disequilibrium, but an unknown experimental factor could not be ruled out. In a later analysis, TCR association rates were found to vary across HLA loci, with the most associated TCRs seen for DRB1 alleles and the fewest for HLA-C alleles.

In total, 600 or so healthy bone marrow donors made up the cohort. At the time of sampling, every cohort member was nominally healthy, though immune exposures that went unrecorded were likely present. The donor was CMV seropositive and belonged to the group of 250 to 300 seropositive cohort members. Every donor gave a peripheral blood sample, and the peripheral blood mononuclear cells from that sample were used for TCR beta sequencing. The Qiagen DNeasy Blood Extraction Kit was used to extract genomic DNA from the blood cell samples. This TCR derives from a woman aged 18-29 years in good health and CMV-seropositive. The sample consisted of PBMCs. The chain is encoded by TRBV13 joined to TRBJ2-7, and perhaps TRBD2 as D gene, on 6 matching bases. The CDR3 amino acid sequence is: CASSPRGFVGYEQYF. At the DNA level, the sequence is TGTGCCAGCAGCCCCCGGGGGTTCGTGGGCTACGAGCAGTACTTC. Outside the CDR3, residues come from the reference TRBV13 and TRBJ2-7 proteins, so the full variable domain is: AAGVIQSPRHLIKEKRETATLKCYPIPRHDTVYWYQQGPGQDPQFLISFYEKMQSDKGSIPDRFSAQQFSDYHSELNMSSLELGDSALYFCASSPRGFVGYEQYFGPGTRLTVT.